The source of this TCR beta chain is a study of cytomegalovirus exposure and HLA in healthy donors. Use of 60 Vbeta and 13 Jbeta primers characterized the PCR. This table comes from immunoSEQ multiplex PCR, and its TCRdb copy is limited to in-frame clones, with some not included. This table has about 200,000 clones, roughly 83% appearing once. This CDR3 region has 17 residues. After removal of 4 bases from V and 4 bases from J, the junction contained 15 bases not matched to a gene. Germline V gene data show CDR1 as MDHEN and CDR2 as SYDVKM. Findings of the study overall: In vitro work confirmed that a few CMV-associated chains recognize CMV antigens. Analysis performed later found about 17,000 TCR beta sequences associated with HLA alleles at 0.05 false discovery rate.

Worth noting for this clone: No antigen is known for it.

Source material: PBMCs. This TCR was recovered from a male donor in good health and CMV-seropositive. The V call is TRBV28, the J call TRBJ1-2; the match to TRBD1 covers 7 bases. The CDR3 sequence is CASSSRDSLPGGYGYTF. DNA of the CDR3: TGTGCCAGCAGTTCCCGGGACAGTTTACCTGGGGGCTATGGCTACACCTTC.